One and the same sample provided the 26 T cell receptor beta chains below, sequenced in a study of cytomegalovirus exposure and HLA in healthy donors (dated by TCRdb to 2017 to 2019). Preparation of the library involved the immunoSEQ multiplex PCR assay. A mixture of 60 forward primers for TCR Vbeta segments and 13 reverse primers for TCR Jbeta segments was used in the multiplex PCR. Not all clones reach the TCRdb copy of this immuneACCESS table, which keeps in-frame sequences only. Checked studies attribute under half of the gap to unresolved V genes and leave the rest unexplained. This sample holds 100,000 to 150,000 clones; around 86% were observed only once. Clones ranked in the top ten supply around 8.1% of the sample. The sample taken for sequencing was PBMCs. All receptors derive from a woman between 45 and 65 years old in good health and CMV-seropositive.

The chain combines TRBV5-1 with TRBJ1-2; D unresolved. V was pared by 3 bases and J by 4 bases, with 16 bases between. The CDR3 is made up of 15 amino acids. CDR1 SGHRS and CDR2 YFSETQ come from the germline V gene. The CDR3 DNA reads TGCGCCAGCAGCTCGGGAGGGATCGCGAGCTATGGCTACACCTTC. Translating it yields CASSSGGIASYGYTF.

The gene calls are TRBV5-1 and TRBJ2-7; the match to TRBD1 covers 10 bases. Germline CDR1 SGHRS, CDR2 YFSETQ. V dropped 1 base and J dropped 7; count of bases not matched to a gene: 11. The CDR3 contains 16 residues. The CDR3 nucleotides read TGCGCCAGCAGCTTGTGGTCCGGGACAGGGGTTAGAGAGCAGTACTTC. It encodes CASSLWSGTGVREQYF. Full variable domain (rest looked up from reference TRBV5-1 and TRBJ2-7): KAGVTQTPRYLIKTRGQQVTLSCSPISGHRSVSWYQQTPGQGLQFLFEYFSETQRNKGNFPGRFSGRQFSNSRSEMNVSTLELGDSALYLCASSLWSGTGVREQYFGPGTRLTVT.

The V and J genes are TRBV25-1 and TRBJ2-2; no reliable D call. There are 13 residues in the CDR3. V dropped 5 bases and J dropped 2 bases, with 6 bases sitting between them. The V gene's germline CDR1 is MGHDK and CDR2 SYGVNS. CDR3 sequence: CASSYLNTGELFF. In nucleotides, the CDR3 is TGTGCCAGCAGTTACCTAAACACCGGGGAGCTGTTTTTT.

The chain joins TRBV5-1 to TRBJ1-1; TRBD1 agrees at 7 bases. Trimming removed 4 bases from V and 6 bases from J; junction bases left unmatched: 6. Germline V gives CDR1 SGHRS, CDR2 YFSETQ. The CDR3 is made up of 13 amino acids. This CDR3 is CASSTSDRAEAFF. CDR3 nucleotide sequence: TGCGCCAGCAGCACCTCCGACAGGGCTGAAGCTTTCTTT.

The genes are TRBV5-1 and TRBJ2-7; a possible D gene is TRBD1 (5 bases). The CDR3 is 11 amino acids. Trimming took off 0 bases at V and 7 bases at J, with 5 bases between the two ends. Germline V gene data show CDR1 as SGHRS and CDR2 as YFSETQ. In nucleotides, the CDR3 is TGCGCCAGCAGCTTGGACAGGGAGCAGTACTTC. Translated: CASSLDREQYF.

This clone was seen a single time. This chain uses TRBV4-1 with TRBJ1-2; 10 bases are shared with TRBD1. Germline lookup yields CDR1 MGHRA and CDR2 YSYEKL. J gave up 7 bases and V 4 bases, and 12 bases lay outside the gene matches. CDR3 length equals 16 residues. CDR3 in amino acids: CASSPVGDRGHGGYTF. CDR3 sequence (DNA): TGCGCCAGCAGCCCAGTAGGAGACAGGGGGCATGGTGGCTACACCTTC.

The rearrangement joins TRBV6-1 to TRBJ2-7; 9 bases fit TRBD1. The CDR3 runs 15 residues. The V gene's germline CDR1 is MNHNS and CDR2 SASEGT. V trimming: 4 bases; J trimming: 3 bases; junction bases outside the gene matches: 7. In DNA form, the CDR3 reads TGTGCCAGCAGTGGGACAGGGGAGGCCTTCTACGAGCAGTACTTC. Its protein is CASSGTGEAFYEQYF.

The chain uses TRBV5-8 and TRBJ1-5, with 8 bases identical to TRBD1. Germline loops: CDR1 SGHTS, CDR2 YDEGEE. V gave up 4 bases and J gave up 6 bases; unmatched junction bases: 12. The CDR3 is 16 residues long. The CDR3 protein is CASSPTTGGWGQPQHF. In DNA, the CDR3 is TGTGCCAGCAGCCCAACCACAGGGGGTTGGGGTCAGCCCCAGCATTTT.

This clone has more than one count but fewer than ten. The chain is built from TRBV5-8 and TRBJ1-2; D gene ambiguous. Germline V gene sequence: CDR1 SGHTS, CDR2 YDEGEE. The V end lost 4 bases, the J end lost 4 bases, and 17 bases lay between the germline ends. This CDR3 has 15 residues. CDR3 DNA: TGTGCCAGCAGCGCAGATGCCGGGGTCCTCTATGGCTACACCTTC. Amino acids: CASSADAGVLYGYTF.

The chain combines TRBV10-3 with TRBJ2-3; 9 nucleotides agree with TRBD2. CDR1 and CDR2 (germline): ENHRY, SYGVKD. The CDR3 has 14 amino acids. Unmatched junction bases numbered 6, after V lost 6 bases and J lost 5 bases. CDR3 sequence reads: CAIRLAGAGDTQYF. CDR3 bases: TGTGCCATCAGATTAGCGGGAGCGGGAGATACGCAGTATTTT.

This clone was counted a few times. Other nucleotide sequences in the sample specify the same CDR3. The chain couples TRBV7-9 to TRBJ1-1; TRBD1 is a possible D gene (6 bases). The germline CDR1 and CDR2 sequences are SEHNR and FQNEAQ (reference sequence). V lost 0 bases, J lost 1 base, and 9 bases lay in between. CDR3 length: 15 residues. The CDR3: CASSLARGGNTEAFF. In nucleotides, the CDR3 is TGTGCCAGCAGCTTAGCGAGAGGGGGGAACACTGAAGCTTTCTTT.

The V and J genes are TRBV29-1 and TRBJ2-1; D is possibly TRBD2 (6 bases). The V and J ends lost 7 bases and 0 bases respectively, with 10 bases between them. The CDR3 is 13 residues long. Germline V gene lookup returns CDR1 SQVTM and CDR2 ANQGSEA. CDR3 residues: CSGGESSYNEQFF. The CDR3 DNA follows: TGCAGCGGGGGGGAGAGCTCCTACAATGAGCAGTTCTTC.

This clone was seen just once. The CDR3 DNA sequence: TGTGCCACGATTACAGAGAATAATTCACCCCTCCACTTT. It specifies CATITENNSPLHF. The chain recombines TRBV2 with TRBJ1-6; unclear D gene. This CDR3 region has 13 residues. V was cut by 10 bases and J by 5 bases, with 12 bases left in between. Germline loops: CDR1 SNHLY, CDR2 FYNNEI. Variable domain in full (rest from reference TRBV2 and TRBJ1-6): EPEVTQTPSHQVTQMGQEVILRCVPISNHLYFYWYRQILGQKVEFLVSFYNNEISEKSEIFDDQFSVERPDGSNFTLKIRSTKLEDSAMYFCATITENNSPLHFGNGTRLTVT.

The chain employs TRBV18 and TRBJ1-1; D unclear. Looked up from germline, CDR1 is KGHSH and CDR2 is LQKENI. Deletions cut 3 bases from V and 4 bases from J, with 15 bases between. The CDR3 totals 15 residues. CDR3 region: CASSPSIRPSTEAFF. The CDR3 nucleotides read TGTGCCAGCTCACCGTCAATACGGCCTAGCACTGAAGCTTTCTTT.

The chain has TRBV5-1 and TRBJ1-1; D gene ambiguous. The V end was cut by 0 bases, the J end by 6 bases, with 9 bases between. The CDR3 consists of 13 residues. Germline loops: CDR1 SGHRS, CDR2 YFSETQ. The CDR3 region has the DNA TGCGCCAGCAGCTTGGACAGATGGGCTGAAGCTTTCTTT. Residues: CASSLDRWAEAFF. The full variable domain, with the rest looked up from reference TRBV5-1 and TRBJ1-1, is KAGVTQTPRYLIKTRGQQVTLSCSPISGHRSVSWYQQTPGQGLQFLFEYFSETQRNKGNFPGRFSGRQFSNSRSEMNVSTLELGDSALYLCASSLDRWAEAFFGQGTRLTVV.

The gene calls are TRBV30 and TRBJ2-7, with TRBD1 identical over 8 bases. The CDR3 loop spans 13 amino acids. The V gene's germline CDR1 is GTSNPN and CDR2 SVGIG (reference sequence). V was pared by 4 bases and J by 5 bases, with 7 bases of the junction left unmatched. CDR3 nucleotide sequence: TGTGCCTGGAACCAGGACAGGGTGGACGAGCAGTACTTC. Translation: CAWNQDRVDEQYF.

V usage is TRBV2 and J usage is TRBJ1-2, with 9 bases matching TRBD1. J gave up 3 bases and V 5 bases, and 1 base lay outside the gene matches. The CDR3 extends over 13 amino acids. Germline CDR1 and CDR2: SNHLY and FYNNEI. CDR3 coding DNA: TGTGCCAGCAGTCGGACAGGGGACTATGGCTACACCTTC. Amino acids: CASSRTGDYGYTF.

The rearrangement links TRBV5-1 to TRBJ2-7; 10 bases line up with TRBD1. The ends lost 6 bases at V and 2 bases at J; junction bases unmatched: 11. This CDR3 is 16 amino acids long. Per germline, CDR1 SGHRS and CDR2 YFSETQ. Written as DNA, the CDR3 is TGCGCCAGCACCCCGGTCGGGGACAGGGGAACCTACGAGCAGTACTTC. It is translated as CASTPVGDRGTYEQYF.

V is TRBV5-4 and J is TRBJ2-3, with D perhaps TRBD2 (5 bases). Germline CDR1 reads SGHNT; CDR2 reads YYREEE (reference sequence). The CDR3 extends over 14 amino acids. Deletions cut 3 bases from V and 3 bases from J, with 11 bases between. The CDR3 protein is CASSWAGRTDTQYF. DNA for the CDR3: TGTGCCAGCAGCTGGGCGGGTAGAACAGATACGCAGTATTTT.

The sample holds one count of this clone. The chain recombines TRBV5-1 with TRBJ2-3; 7 bases line up with TRBD2. The CDR3 extends over 16 amino acids. Germline lookup yields CDR1 SGHRS and CDR2 YFSETQ. The ends lost 3 bases at V and 4 bases at J; junction bases unmatched: 11. CDR3: CASSWGGDSAPDTQYF. CDR3 bases: TGCGCCAGCAGCTGGGGGGGGGACTCCGCTCCAGATACGCAGTATTTT.

The V call is TRBV6-6, the J call TRBJ2-1, with D perhaps matching TRBD2 (5 bases). Trimming removed 0 bases at V and 7 bases at J, with 10 bases between. Germline CDR1 and CDR2: MNHNY and SVGAGI (reference sequence). CDR3 size: 14 residues. The CDR3 DNA sequence: TGTGCCAGCAGTTACTCCGCGGACTCGAATGAGCAGTTCTTC. Protein product: CASSYSADSNEQFF.

V and J are TRBV30 and TRBJ1-3; weak D call: TRBD1 (6 bases). CDR1 is GTSNPN, CDR2 SVGIG, per germline (reference sequence). This CDR3 has 16 amino acids. V lost 0 bases to trimming and J lost 0 bases, with 12 bases between them. CDR3 nucleotide sequence: TGTGCCTGGAGTGTAGACAGGTCCTACTCTGGAAACACCATATATTTT. It specifies CAWSVDRSYSGNTIYF. The entire variable domain, with the rest obtained from reference TRBV30 and TRBJ1-3, is as follows: SQTIHQWPATLVQPVGSPLSLECTVEGTSNPNLYWYRQAAGRGLQLLFYSVGIGQISSEVPQNLSASRPQDRQFILSSKKLLLSDSGFYLCAWSVDRSYSGNTIYFGEGSWLTVV.

Only a few counts were recorded for this clone. V is TRBV6-5 and J is TRBJ1-1; weak D call: TRBD1 (6 bases). The CDR3 extends over 14 amino acids. V shed 8 bases and J shed 7 bases, with 20 bases lying between them. Germline CDR1 is MNHEY and CDR2 is SVGAGI. DNA of the CDR3: TGTGCCAGCTCCGCCCCCACAGGGCTAGATGAAGCTTTCTTT. Its translation is CASSAPTGLDEAFF.

CDR3 region: CAIQDRRNTIYF. For the CDR3, the DNA is TGTGCCATCCAGGACAGGCGAAACACCATATATTTT. The gene calls are TRBV19 and TRBJ1-3, with 7 bases that match TRBD1. This CDR3 contains 12 residues. Germline V gene lookup returns CDR1 LNHDA and CDR2 SQIVND (reference sequence). Trimming removed 10 bases from V and 5 bases from J; junction bases left unmatched: 5.

The chain links TRBV5-4 to TRBJ2-1, with 10 bases that match TRBD1. This CDR3 spans 16 amino acids. The J segment lost 6 bases and the V segment lost 0 bases, leaving 6 bases of the junction unmatched. CDR1 and CDR2 from the germline V gene are SGHNT and YYREEE (reference sequence). CDR3 in DNA: TGTGCCAGCAGCTTGGGGGGACAGGGGCCCTTCAATGAGCAGTTCTTC. It is translated as CASSLGGQGPFNEQFF.

The CDR3 sequence is CASVSSKGGTEAFF. CDR3 coding DNA: TGTGCCAGCGTTTCTAGCAAGGGTGGCACTGAAGCTTTCTTT. The chain carries TRBV27 and TRBJ1-1; D is ambiguous. CDR1 and CDR2 from the germline V gene are MNHEY and SMNVEV (reference sequence). The V end lost 8 bases, the J end lost 4 bases, and 17 bases lay between the germline ends. The CDR3 length is 14 residues.